These 12 T cell receptor beta chains came from one sample sequenced in a study of T-cell memory formation after mild COVID-19. TCRdb reprocessed the 5' RACE reads with MiXCR, giving one entry per CDR3 protein. The table lists 350,000 to 450,000 distinct CDR3 sequences, 20% to 25% of them singletons. The material sequenced was PBMCs or a T cell subset sorted from them (not recorded which). The receptors were sampled from an adult woman who had mild COVID-19 (a few samples of this study predate the infection). Cell type and time point are not known.

Only a few counts were recorded for this clonotype. This chain links TRBV6-5 with TRBJ2-7; TRBD1 agrees at 8 bases. CDR1 is MNHEY and CDR2 is SVGAGI in the germline V gene. Germline trimming cut 6 bases from V and 0 bases from J; bases unmatched to any gene: 4. CDR3 length: 14 residues. The CDR3 spells CASRGDRSSYEQYF. Here the CDR3 DNA reads TGTGCCAGCAGGGGGGACAGGAGCTCCTACGAGCAGTACTTC.

The table lists this clonotype with many counts. V and J are TRBV5-1 and TRBJ1-1; D gene ambiguous. Germline-derived CDR1 and CDR2 are SGHRS and YFSETQ. CDR3 length: 15 amino acids. V was pared by 0 bases and J by 5 bases, with 14 bases between. The CDR3 sequence: CASSLVDGLGTEAFF. CDR3 sequence (DNA): TGCGCCAGCAGCTTGGTAGACGGGCTAGGGACTGAAGCTTTCTTT.

V gene TRBV5-1 combines with J gene TRBJ2-4, with a weak D call TRBD2 (6 bases). The ends were cut back, 0 bases at V and 0 bases at J, with 22 bases in the middle. This CDR3 contains 20 residues. Germline-derived CDR1 and CDR2 are SGHRS and YFSETQ. CDR3 sequence (DNA): TGCGCCAGCAGCTTGGAGGGAGGACTTACGATTTCGCTAGCCAAAAACATTCAGTACTTC. Amino acids: CASSLEGGLTISLAKNIQYF.

This chain links TRBV29-1 with TRBJ1-2; possible D gene TRBD1, 6 bases. V lost 2 bases, J lost 4 bases, and 14 bases lay in between. CDR1 is SQVTM, CDR2 ANQGSEA, per germline. The CDR3 is 14 residues long. CDR3 protein: CSVELGQNIYGYTF. The CDR3 region has the DNA TGCAGCGTTGAACTCGGACAGAACATCTATGGCTACACCTTC.

The rearrangement links TRBV21-1 to TRBJ1-6. TRBV21-1 counts as a pseudogene. The CDR3 totals 18 residues. The DNA of the CDR3 is TGTGCCAGCAGCCGGGCGAAGTACCCAGGGGAGGGTAATTCACCCCTCCACTTT. Residues: CASSRAKYPGEGNSPLHF.

This clonotype was found a few times. The chain has TRBV7-9 and TRBJ2-3, with unresolved D. Trimming removed 3 bases at V and 0 bases at J, with 7 bases between. Germline V CDR1 and CDR2: SEHNR, FQNEAQ (reference sequence). This CDR3 region has 14 residues. This CDR3 is CASSFDPSTDTQYF. CDR3 sequence (DNA): TGTGCCAGCAGCTTTGATCCCAGCACAGATACGCAGTATTTT.

This chain connects TRBV25-1 to TRBJ1-2, with D possibly being TRBD1 (5 bases). The CDR3 spans 14 residues. Trimming removed 4 bases from V and 3 bases from J, with 12 bases in between. Germline CDR1 is MGHDK and CDR2 is SYGVNS. The CDR3 nucleotides are TGTGCCAGCAGTGCCTCAGGGTGGGACTATGGCTACACCTTC. Protein sequence: CASSASGWDYGYTF.

For the CDR3, the DNA is TGTGCCACCAGTGACACTAGCGATGAGCAGTTCTTC. Translating gives CATSDTSDEQFF. J is TRBJ2-1 and V is TRBV24-1, with TRBD2 matching over 7 bases. The trim removed 4 bases at V and 8 bases at J, leaving 1 base unmatched. The CDR3 loop spans 12 amino acids. Germline CDR1 is KGHDR and CDR2 is SFDVKD.

This clonotype was seen many times. J is TRBJ2-7 and V is TRBV18; possibly TRBD2 for D (5 bases). Trimming pared 3 bases from V and 0 bases from J, leaving 15 bases between. Looked up from germline, CDR1 is KGHSH and CDR2 is LQKENI. This CDR3 is built from 16 residues. The chain's CDR3 is CASSPLAGPSSYEQYF. The CDR3 bases are TGTGCCAGCTCACCTCTGGCGGGCCCCAGCTCCTACGAGCAGTACTTC. The full variable domain, with the rest looked up from reference TRBV18 and TRBJ2-7, is NAGVMQNPRHLVRRRGQEARLRCSPMKGHSHVYWYRQLPEEGLKFMVYLQKENIIDESGMPKERFSAEFPKEGPSILRIQQVVRGDSAAYFCASSPLAGPSSYEQYFGPGTRLTVT.

The gene calls are TRBV4-3 and TRBJ2-7, with 7 bases fitting TRBD1. Germline CDR1 reads LGHNA; CDR2 reads YSLEER. The CDR3 consists of 15 residues. V gave up 0 bases and J gave up 3 bases; unmatched junction bases: 5. The CDR3 sequence: CASSQDAQGNYEQYF. The DNA of the CDR3 is TGCGCCAGCAGCCAAGATGCACAGGGGAACTACGAGCAGTACTTC.

This clonotype was picked up one time. The chain has TRBV4-1 and TRBJ1-1; no definite D call. Trimming cost V 2 bases and J 1 base, with 8 bases left between them. The germline V gene has CDR1 MGHRA and CDR2 YSYEKL. The CDR3 runs 14 residues. The CDR3 spells CASSQSPQNTEAFF. For the CDR3, the DNA is TGCGCCAGCAGCCAATCCCCTCAGAACACTGAAGCTTTCTTT.

The rearrangement uses TRBV4-2 and TRBJ2-5, with D perhaps TRBD2 (7 bases). V lost 1 base, J lost 1 base, and 10 bases lay in between. This CDR3 is built from 15 residues. Germline CDR1 LGHNA, CDR2 YNFKEQ. This CDR3 is CASSQGGGIQETQYF. The CDR3 DNA is TGTGCCAGCAGCCAAGGCGGGGGCATCCAAGAGACCCAGTACTTC.